The 28 T cell receptor beta chains below all came from one sample that was sequenced in a study of regulatory T cells in long-lasting Graves disease. Arm-PCR of CDR3 regions with iRepertoire HTBI primers generated TCR beta libraries. MiXCR, applied by TCRdb to the multiplex PCR reads, yields one record per CDR3 protein. The repertoire holds 400,000 to 500,000 distinct CDR3 sequences, with less than 25% as singletons. Time point defined: persistent/refractory GD, antithyroid drugs over 5 years with positive TRAb. The TCR library used RNA extracted from PBMCs. The specimen was peripheral blood mononuclear cells (PBMCs), collected when the disease was refractory, from a patient treated with antithyroid drugs. The receptor set was obtained from a female donor with Graves disease.

The chain has TRBV3-1 and TRBJ1-3, with D tentatively TRBD1 (5 bases). The CDR3 is 16 residues long. Germline V gene sequence: CDR1 LGHDT, CDR2 YNNKEL (reference sequence). Trimming pared 1 base from V and 0 bases from J, leaving 10 bases between. CDR3 residues: CASSQGAGTSGNTIYF. In DNA form, the CDR3 reads TGTGCCAGCAGCCAAGGCGCAGGGACCTCTGGAAACACCATATATTTT.

This clonotype was counted at least ten times. J is TRBJ1-5 and V is TRBV6-1; D is ambiguous. The germline gives CDR1 MNHNS, CDR2 SASEGT. V shed 1 base and J shed 1 base, with 8 bases lying between them. This CDR3 has 15 amino acids. The CDR3 bases are TGTGCCAGCAGTGAAGGTCTTCTAAGCAATCAGCCCCAGCATTTT. Protein product: CASSEGLLSNQPQHF.

CDR3 sequence reads: CASSLRQTQPQHF. The CDR3 DNA reads as TGTGCCAGCAGCTTACGGCAAACTCAGCCCCAGCATTTT. J is TRBJ1-5 and V is TRBV7-3; D is undetermined. The CDR3 is 13 amino acids. With 2 bases removed from V and 6 bases from J, the gap between germline ends came to 8 bases. Germline assignment: CDR1 SGHTA and CDR2 FQGTGA.

This clonotype was recorded many times. The rearrangement uses TRBV12-5 and TRBJ1-2; D is uncertain. The germline gives CDR1 LGHNT, CDR2 FRNRAP. This CDR3 spans 13 amino acids. Trimming took off 6 bases at V and 2 bases at J, with 10 bases between the two ends. CDR3 nucleotides: TGTGCTAGTGGCACTACAGCCAACTATGGCTACACCTTC. It specifies CASGTTANYGYTF.

The chain employs TRBV5-6 and TRBJ2-7; 8 bases agree with TRBD1. CDR1 is SGHDT and CDR2 is YYEEEE in the germline V gene. J gave up 2 bases and V 0 bases, and 4 bases lay outside the gene matches. The CDR3 totals 15 residues. CDR3: CASSLGMGQAYEQYF. The CDR3 nucleotides read TGTGCCAGCAGCTTGGGGATGGGACAGGCCTACGAGCAGTACTTC.

The chain links TRBV5-4 to TRBJ2-4; weak D call: TRBD1 (6 bases). Germline values: CDR1 SGHNT, CDR2 YYREEE (reference sequence). The CDR3 totals 18 residues. Deletions cut 4 bases from V and 1 base from J, with 21 bases between. CDR3 DNA sequence: TGTGCCAGCAGCCCAGGGGTAGTGGGGCCGCGGGCCAAAAACATTCAGTACTTC. As protein: CASSPGVVGPRAKNIQYF.

Note on this clonotype: A far bigger clonotype differs at one base, so this is likely a read error. This chain joins TRBV12-3 or TRBV12-4 and TRBJ2-5; D gene ambiguous. The CDR3 runs 13 residues. CDR3 DNA: TGTGCCAGCACTGGACGTCCGCAAGAGACCCAGCACTTC. Translated: CASTGRPQETQHF.

With respect to this clonotype: At one of its ends the junction is not consistent with the germline gene, which may arise from a read error. The chain links TRBV7-2 to TRBJ2-5; a weak D match, TRBD1 (5 bases). Germline V gives CDR1 SGHTA, CDR2 FQGNSA. CDR3 size: 12 residues. CDR3 nucleotide sequence: TGTGCCAGCAGCTTAGGTTGGGGCAATAGGTTCTTC. Encoded protein: CASSLGWGNRFF.

The chain joins TRBV5-6 to TRBJ1-1, with D possibly TRBD1 on 6 matching bases. Germline CDR1 and CDR2: SGHDT and YYEEEE. The V and J ends lost 3 bases and 11 bases respectively, with 14 bases between them. This CDR3 contains 12 residues. The CDR3 loop reads CASSWGGRNAFF. In DNA form, the CDR3 reads TGTGCCAGCAGCTGGGGGGGGCGGAACGCTTTCTTT.

Of note for this clonotype: Just one base apart from a much larger clone, this may be a read error. The chain carries TRBV6-1 and TRBJ1-6, with D possibly matching TRBD1 (5 bases). The germline V gene encodes CDR1 MNHNS and CDR2 SASEGT. The CDR3 has 14 residues. CDR3 amino acids: CASIRMGGNSPPHF. In DNA, the CDR3 is TGTGCCAGCATTAGAATGGGGGGGAATTCACCCCCCCACTTT.

The V and J genes are TRBV27 and TRBJ2-3; TRBD1 matches at 8 bases. CDR1 and CDR2 (germline): MNHEY, SMNVEV (reference sequence). The CDR3 loop spans 15 amino acids. Trimming cost V 6 bases and J 2 bases; bases outside gene matches: 7. The chain's CDR3 is CASRDRGLITDTQYF. CDR3 DNA sequence: TGTGCCAGCAGAGACAGGGGCCTGATCACAGATACGCAGTATTTT.

The chain combines TRBV19 with TRBJ2-1; tentatively, D is TRBD2 (6 bases). The germline V gene has CDR1 LNHDA and CDR2 SQIVND (reference sequence). The germline V and J ends were trimmed by 7 bases and 5 bases, with 15 bases remaining between them. CDR3 size: 14 residues. The DNA for the CDR3 is TGTGCCAGTACCCCGGAGGGATGGAACAATGAGCAGTTCTTC. Translated: CASTPEGWNNEQFF.

The gene calls are TRBV28 and TRBJ1-5; 8 nucleotides match TRBD1. From germline, CDR1 is MDHEN and CDR2 SYDVKM. Trimming took 5 bases from V and 7 from J; bases not matched to a gene: 10. This CDR3 is built from 15 residues. CDR3 residues: CASSIRTGMGQPQHF. The CDR3 bases are TGTGCCAGCAGTATCAGGACAGGGATGGGGCAGCCCCAGCATTTT.

The rearrangement joins TRBV5-5 to TRBJ2-5, with TRBD2 as a possible D gene (5 bases). This CDR3 is built from 17 residues. V was clipped by 1 base and J by 5 bases, with 21 bases between them. Per germline, CDR1 SGHKS and CDR2 YYEKEE (reference sequence). This CDR3 is CASSLRITTNTGETQYF. The CDR3 nucleotides are TGTGCCAGCAGCTTGCGGATAACGACTAATACCGGGGAGACCCAGTACTTC.

This clonotype was detected many times. This sequence joins TRBV30 and TRBJ1-1; 8 bases are a match to TRBD1. The CDR3 has 14 residues. The germline CDR1 and CDR2 sequences are GTSNPN and SVGIG (reference sequence). Unmatched junction bases numbered 7, after V lost 1 base and J lost 6 bases. Here the CDR3 DNA reads TGTGCCTGGAGTGCAACTGGACAGGGTGCTGAAGCTTTCTTT. Amino acid sequence: CAWSATGQGAEAFF.

This clonotype was observed many times. The chain recombines TRBV27 with TRBJ2-5; 10 bases align to TRBD2. Germline trimming cut 2 bases from V and 0 bases from J; bases unmatched to any gene: 6. This CDR3 spans 17 amino acids. Germline lookup yields CDR1 MNHEY and CDR2 SMNVEV (reference sequence). CDR3 residues: CASSLEAGGGYQETQYF. CDR3 DNA sequence: TGTGCCAGCAGTTTAGAAGCGGGAGGGGGTTACCAAGAGACCCAGTACTTC.

This clonotype turned up a few times. The chain links TRBV24-1 to TRBJ2-2, with 7 positions matching TRBD2. The germline CDR1 and CDR2 sequences are KGHDR and SFDVKD. Trimming took 3 bases from V and 8 from J; bases not matched to a gene: 11. The CDR3 has 16 residues. The CDR3 spells CATSDPGGKEFGELFF. CDR3 nucleotide sequence: TGTGCCACCAGTGATCCGGGGGGAAAAGAGTTTGGGGAGCTGTTTTTT.

This chain connects TRBV4-1 to TRBJ1-2; D is undetermined. Trimming pared 0 bases from V and 3 bases from J, leaving 20 bases between. CDR1 and CDR2 (germline): MGHRA, YSYEKL. This CDR3 spans 18 amino acids. The CDR3 DNA sequence: TGCGCCAGCAGCCAAGATGAGTGGGTGGGAGGGAGAGACTATGGCTACACCTTC. Its translation is CASSQDEWVGGRDYGYTF.

This clonotype was picked up many times. This rearrangement joins TRBV3-1 to TRBJ2-7, with unresolved D. V dropped 2 bases and J dropped 3 bases, with 14 bases sitting between them. This CDR3 spans 15 amino acids. CDR1 LGHDT and CDR2 YNNKEL come from the germline V gene (reference sequence). The CDR3 DNA is TGTGCCAGCAGCCAATCTCCTCTCTCCAGCTACGAGCAGTACTTC. Protein product: CASSQSPLSSYEQYF.

This chain uses TRBV12-3 or TRBV12-4 with TRBJ2-1; TRBD2 matches 10 bases. The CDR3 totals 14 residues. J was trimmed by 8 bases and V by 3 bases; bases with no gene match: 4. CDR3 bases: TGTGCCAGCAGTTTGGGACTAGCGTTCTATGAGCAGTTCTTC. It codes for CASSLGLAFYEQFF.

This clonotype was recorded many times. V and J are TRBV7-2 and TRBJ2-4; D is ambiguous. This CDR3 has 15 residues. In germline, CDR1 is SGHTA, CDR2 FQGNSA. V dropped 2 bases and J dropped 0 bases, with 8 bases sitting between them. The CDR3 protein is CASSLRAAAKNIQYF. The CDR3 DNA follows: TGTGCCAGCAGCTTAAGGGCTGCAGCCAAAAACATTCAGTACTTC.

The sample holds a few counts of this clonotype. The CDR3 is CASSPVRVNTEAFF. DNA of the CDR3: TGTGCCAGCTCACCGGTCAGGGTGAACACTGAAGCTTTCTTT. The chain joins TRBV18 to TRBJ1-1; D possibly corresponds to TRBD1 (5 bases). Germline CDR1 and CDR2: KGHSH and LQKENI. The CDR3 loop spans 14 amino acids. The ends were cut back, 3 bases at V and 0 bases at J, with 8 bases in the middle.

The table lists this clonotype with a few counts. The J gene is TRBJ2-7, the V gene TRBV24-1; D may match TRBD1 or TRBD2 (6 bases each). The V gene's germline CDR1 is KGHDR and CDR2 SFDVKD. CDR3 length equals 14 residues. V lost 6 bases, J lost 1 base, and 12 bases lay in between. The CDR3 DNA reads as TGTGCCACCAGTATCGGAGGGGGGTCCTACGAGCAGTACTTC. This sequence encodes CATSIGGGSYEQYF.

The chain employs TRBV10-3 and TRBJ1-3; no firm D call. The germline CDR1 and CDR2 sequences are ENHRY and SYGVKD. Trimming stripped 11 bases from V and 0 bases from J, with 14 bases between. The CDR3 runs 14 residues. In nucleotides, the CDR3 is TGTGCCGCCCGACTTGAAGACTCTGGAAACACCATATATTTT. Translating it yields CAARLEDSGNTIYF.

This clonotype showed up many times. One end of the junction is discordant with germline, which a read error may explain. The V and J genes are TRBV6-2 or TRBV6-3 and TRBJ2-2, with TRBD2 as a possible D gene (5 bases). CDR1 and CDR2 (germline): MNHEY, SVGEGT. This CDR3 is 15 amino acids long. The CDR3 DNA reads as TGTGCCAGCAGTTTTCTTATCGGGAACGCCGGGGAGCTGTTTTTT. This translates into CASSFLIGNAGELFF.

This clonotype occurred many times. The chain has TRBV7-2 and TRBJ1-5; 9 bases agree with TRBD1. The CDR3 is 15 residues long. Germline loops: CDR1 SGHTA, CDR2 FQGNSA. V shed 5 bases and J 3 bases; nucleotides not matched to a gene: 5. The CDR3 coding sequence is TGTGCCAGCAGCACCGGACAGGGGCCCAATCAGCCCCAGCATTTT. Amino acid sequence: CASSTGQGPNQPQHF.

The sample holds a few counts of this clonotype. The chain couples TRBV30 to TRBJ1-2, with D perhaps matching TRBD1 (5 bases). Germline V gene sequence: CDR1 GTSNPN, CDR2 SVGIG (reference sequence). Trimming cost V 0 bases and J 5 bases, with 16 bases left between them. CDR3 length equals 15 residues. The CDR3 sequence is CAWSVPRTPSYGYTF. The CDR3 DNA reads as TGTGCCTGGAGTGTTCCTCGGACACCAAGTTATGGCTACACCTTC.

The chain combines TRBV20-1 with TRBJ2-5; 7 bases line up with TRBD2. The J call may not be correct, given that the DNA end is closer to TRBJ2-1. The CDR3 contains 15 residues. The V gene's germline CDR1 is DFQATT and CDR2 SNEGSKA (reference sequence). CDR3 sequence: CSARDRAGDYNEQFF. The CDR3, as DNA: TGCAGTGCTAGAGATCGGGCGGGAGACTACAATGAGCAGTTCTTC.